Below are 27 T cell receptor beta chains sequenced from a single sample in a study of early stage breast cancer tumors. Generated by immunoSEQ multiplex PCR, the TCRdb table keeps only in-frame clones and is missing some. The sample lists under 45,000 clones, approximately 72% seen once, with roughly 7.2% in the top ten. Sequenced: blood. The receptors were gathered from a person in their fifties or sixties with breast cancer.

This clone has only one observation. This chain joins TRBV9 and TRBJ2-3, with TRBD2 matching over 11 bases. From germline, CDR1 is SGDLS and CDR2 YYNGEE. The CDR3 has 16 amino acids. The J segment lost 3 bases and the V segment lost 3 bases, leaving 6 bases of the junction unmatched. In DNA form, the CDR3 reads TGTGCCAGCAGCGCCTCAGGGACTAGCGGTACAGATACGCAGTATTTT. This translates into CASSASGTSGTDTQYF.

V and J are TRBV5-8 and TRBJ1-2; the match to TRBD1 covers 10 bases. J was trimmed by 2 bases and V by 0 bases; bases with no gene match: 4. Per germline, CDR1 SGHTS and CDR2 YDEGEE. CDR3 size: 16 residues. This CDR3 reads CASSLVRTGGNYGYTF. CDR3 sequence (DNA): TGTGCCAGCAGCTTGGTCCGGACAGGGGGGAACTATGGCTACACCTTC. Full variable domain (missing parts from reference TRBV5-8 and TRBJ1-2): EAGVTQSPTHLIKTRGQQATLRCSPISGHTSVYWYQQALGLGLQFLLWYDEGEERNRGNFPPRFSGRQFPNYSSELNVNALELEDSALYLCASSLVRTGGNYGYTFGSGTRLTVV.

This clone was detected only a few times. The V and J genes are TRBV14 and TRBJ2-7; 7 nucleotides match TRBD1. CDR1 is SGHDN, CDR2 FVKESK, per germline. This CDR3 is 14 amino acids long. V lost 3 bases, J lost 4 bases, and 6 bases stayed unmatched. DNA of the CDR3: TGTGCCAGCAGCCACCGGGACAGACCGTACGAGCAGTACTTC. This gives the protein CASSHRDRPYEQYF.

CDR3 in DNA: TGTGCCAGCAGCTTAATCCCCCGACTAGCGGGGGGTAACAATGAGCAGTTCTTC. It yields the protein CASSLIPRLAGGNNEQFF. The V and J genes are TRBV7-2 and TRBJ2-1; 13 nucleotides align to TRBD2. The CDR3 consists of 18 residues. J was trimmed by 5 bases and V by 2 bases; bases with no gene match: 9. Per the germline V gene, CDR1 is SGHTA and CDR2 is FQGNSA.

The chain is built from TRBV6-6 and TRBJ2-3; 7 bases are shared with TRBD2. The germline V gene has CDR1 MNHNY and CDR2 SVGAGI (reference sequence). The CDR3 contains 16 residues. V was clipped by 2 bases and J by 1 base; unmatched bases: 6. The CDR3 DNA follows: TGTGCCAGCAGTTACACGAGCGGGGATCGCACAGATACGCAGTATTTT. Translation gives CASSYTSGDRTDTQYF.

This clone was recorded only once. The chain couples TRBV5-1 to TRBJ2-5, with 8 bases identical to TRBD2. With V trimmed by 0 bases and J by 2 bases, 9 bases remained unmatched. The CDR3 contains 17 residues. Germline-derived CDR1 and CDR2 are SGHRS and YFSETQ. The CDR3 DNA reads TGCGCCAGCAGCTTGGGGGGACTAGTCACGGGTCAAGAGACCCAGTACTTC. Its translation: CASSLGGLVTGQETQYF.

V is TRBV4-2 and J is TRBJ2-3; 13 nucleotides line up with TRBD2. With 1 base clipped from V and 5 bases from J, the junction kept 3 bases outside the gene matches. The CDR3 spans 16 residues. The germline V gene encodes CDR1 LGHNA and CDR2 YNFKEQ. The CDR3 loop reads CASSQGLAGGRDTQYF. The CDR3 DNA reads as TGTGCCAGCAGCCAAGGACTAGCGGGAGGAAGAGATACGCAGTATTTT.

In this sample, this clone turned up a few times. The chain couples TRBV7-2 to TRBJ1-4; 8 positions agree with TRBD1. V was pared by 3 bases and J by 8 bases, with 5 bases of the junction left unmatched. The V gene's germline CDR1 is SGHTA and CDR2 FQGNSA. This CDR3 has 14 residues. The CDR3: CASSFRTGREKLFF. In DNA, the CDR3 is TGTGCCAGCAGCTTCCGGACAGGGAGGGAAAAACTGTTTTTT.

This chain connects TRBV6-6 to TRBJ2-7; D is unclear. There are 13 residues in the CDR3. The germline V gene has CDR1 MNHNY and CDR2 SVGAGI (reference sequence). Between the trimmed V and J ends, which lost 2 bases and 3 bases, there was a span of 8 bases. CDR3 sequence reads: CASSYGPDYEQYV. CDR3 sequence (DNA): TGTGCCAGCAGTTACGGGCCGGACTACGAGCAGTACGTC.

This chain connects TRBV6-5 to TRBJ1-1; maybe TRBD1 (6 bases). The CDR3 contains 14 residues. V lost 0 bases and J 11 bases, leaving 16 bases between the germline ends. Per germline, CDR1 MNHEY and CDR2 SVGAGI. Here the CDR3 DNA reads TGTGCCAGCAGTTACTCGAACAGGGTGGTAAGTGCTTTCTTT. Its protein product is CASSYSNRVVSAFF.

The chain recombines TRBV13 with TRBJ2-2; TRBD2 matches at 13 bases. This CDR3 has 18 amino acids. CDR1 is PRHDT and CDR2 is FYEKMQ in the germline V gene (reference sequence). The trim removed 5 bases at V and 4 bases at J, leaving 10 bases unmatched. The CDR3 protein is CASSPKLAGGRRTGELFF. The CDR3 nucleotides are TGTGCCAGCAGCCCTAAACTAGCGGGGGGGCGGCGCACCGGGGAGCTGTTTTTT.

This clone was observed a few times. This chain uses TRBV5-1 with TRBJ1-2, with TRBD1 matching 8 bases. CDR3 length: 13 amino acids. Germline CDR1 SGHRS, CDR2 YFSETQ. V trimming: 6 bases; J trimming: 8 bases; junction bases outside the gene matches: 9. CDR3 bases: TGCGCCAGCACCATGACAGGGGAGGGCGGCTACACCTTC. Translation: CASTMTGEGGYTF. The full variable domain, rest sourced from reference TRBV5-1 and TRBJ1-2, is KAGVTQTPRYLIKTRGQQVTLSCSPISGHRSVSWYQQTPGQGLQFLFEYFSETQRNKGNFPGRFSGRQFSNSRSEMNVSTLELGDSALYLCASTMTGEGGYTFGSGTRLTVV.

The genes are TRBV7-9 and TRBJ2-2; 11 bases line up with TRBD2. The CDR3 is made up of 16 amino acids. In germline, CDR1 is SEHNR, CDR2 FQNEAQ (reference sequence). The trim removed 6 bases at V and 4 bases at J, leaving 7 bases unmatched. The CDR3 nucleotides are TGTGCCAGCAGTTCGAATAGCGGGAGGGCCACCGGGGAGCTGTTTTTT. As protein: CASSSNSGRATGELFF.

This chain connects TRBV19 to TRBJ1-1; D remains unclear. The CDR3 runs to 13 residues. Deletions cut 2 bases from V and 0 bases from J, with 4 bases between. Germline CDR1 LNHDA, CDR2 SQIVND (reference sequence). The CDR3 region has the DNA TGTGCCAGTAGTATACAGGTGAACACTGAAGCTTTCTTT. Protein sequence: CASSIQVNTEAFF.

The genes are TRBV6-1 and TRBJ2-7; 10 nucleotides match TRBD2. The germline gives CDR1 MNHNS, CDR2 SASEGT. The CDR3 is 18 residues long. Trimming cost V 4 bases and J 3 bases; bases outside gene matches: 15. CDR3 amino acids: CASSGGTPPSGSRYEQYF. CDR3 coding DNA: TGTGCCAGCAGTGGAGGGACACCCCCTAGCGGGAGCCGCTACGAGCAGTACTTC.

This rearrangement joins TRBV4-1 to TRBJ1-4, with D unresolved. V lost 0 bases to trimming and J lost 3 bases, with 14 bases between them. Per germline, CDR1 MGHRA and CDR2 YSYEKL. CDR3 size: 17 residues. In DNA form, the CDR3 reads TGCGCCAGCAGCCAAGATTGGGCGGGGTCCGCTAATGAAAAACTGTTTTTT. It specifies CASSQDWAGSANEKLFF.

The chain links TRBV9 to TRBJ2-3, with a weak D call TRBD2 (5 bases). With 0 bases removed from V and 2 bases from J, the gap between germline ends came to 16 bases. Per germline, CDR1 SGDLS and CDR2 YYNGEE. The CDR3 totals 17 residues. The CDR3 DNA follows: TGTGCCAGCAGCGTAGCCAGCGGAGTCGATTCCACAGATACGCAGTATTTT. Amino acid sequence: CASSVASGVDSTDTQYF.

This clone was picked up a small number of times. The chain is built from TRBV5-1 and TRBJ1-6; 7 bases fit TRBD1. The CDR3 sequence is 14 residues long. Germline V lookup: CDR1 SGHRS, CDR2 YFSETQ. The V and J ends lost 3 bases and 9 bases, in that order; junction bases with no gene match: 6. The CDR3 DNA is TGCGCCAGCAGCTCCGGGACAGCCGCTTCACCCCTCCACTTT. It encodes CASSSGTAASPLHF.

By its share, this clone is medium-sized (0.01 to 0.1%). V usage is TRBV6-4 and J usage is TRBJ1-6, with TRBD1 matching 7 bases. V shed 0 bases and J 9 bases; nucleotides not matched to a gene: 5. CDR3 length: 15 amino acids. CDR1 is MRHNA, CDR2 SNTAGT, per germline. CDR3 sequence (DNA): TGTGCCAGCAGTGACTCTGGAGGGGGCAGTTCACCCCTCCACTTT. Its protein product is CASSDSGGGSSPLHF.

The chain recombines TRBV29-1 with TRBJ2-5; possibly TRBD1 for D (6 bases). V dropped 4 bases and J dropped 1 base, with 7 bases sitting between them. The germline V gene encodes CDR1 SQVTM and CDR2 ANQGSEA. This CDR3 comprises 12 residues. The CDR3 is CSVVGAQETQYF. Here the CDR3 DNA reads TGCAGCGTTGTGGGGGCCCAAGAGACCCAGTACTTC.

The genes are TRBV27 and TRBJ2-7; 7 nucleotides line up with TRBD2. This CDR3 is 20 amino acids long. Germline CDR1 and CDR2: MNHEY and SMNVEV (reference sequence). Trimming at V came to 4 bases and at J to 2 bases, leaving 23 bases not matched to a gene. DNA for the CDR3: TGTGCCAGCAGTTCCATCCTAGCGAGTGAACTAGCGAGTAAACCCTACGAGCAGTACTTC. This translates into CASSSILASELASKPYEQYF.

The chain employs TRBV5-1 and TRBJ2-5, with 9 bases identical to TRBD2. The V segment lost 0 bases and the J segment 5 bases; nucleotides outside the gene matches: 5. The CDR3 has 15 residues. Germline values: CDR1 SGHRS, CDR2 YFSETQ. This CDR3 reads CASSLDAGGGETQYF. DNA of the CDR3: TGCGCCAGCAGCTTGGACGCGGGGGGGGGCGAGACCCAGTACTTC.

The chain carries TRBV19 and TRBJ1-5; 8 bases line up with TRBD1. This CDR3 has 18 amino acids. Germline V gene lookup returns CDR1 LNHDA and CDR2 SQIVND (reference sequence). With V trimmed by 3 bases and J by 4 bases, 14 bases remained unmatched. The CDR3 spells CASSMGVEDRVGNQPQHF. CDR3 DNA sequence: TGTGCCAGTAGTATGGGTGTCGAGGACAGGGTTGGAAATCAGCCCCAGCATTTT.

This clone was detected once. The chain carries TRBV5-4 and TRBJ2-6; 7 bases agree with TRBD1. V was clipped by 4 bases and J by 1 base; unmatched bases: 5. The CDR3 has 16 amino acids. From germline, CDR1 is SGHNT and CDR2 YYREEE (reference sequence). CDR3 region: CASSRDRASGANVLTF. For the CDR3, the DNA is TGTGCCAGCAGCCGAGACAGGGCGTCTGGGGCCAACGTCCTGACTTTC.

This clone showed up just once. The chain couples TRBV11-3 to TRBJ2-1, with 8 bases lining up with TRBD1. CDR3 length equals 16 residues. The germline V gene encodes CDR1 SGHNT and CDR2 YENEEA. V was clipped by 1 base and J by 9 bases; unmatched bases: 11. In nucleotides, the CDR3 is TGTGCCAGCAGCTTAGGAACGAGACAACAGGGGGGTGAGCAGTTCTTC. Protein sequence: CASSLGTRQQGGEQFF.

This clone was detected only a few times. The CDR3 bases are TGCGCCAGCAGCTTAGGACAGGGGCCAAATTCACCCCTCCACTTT. It specifies CASSLGQGPNSPLHF. V is TRBV5-1 and J is TRBJ1-6; 9 bases line up with TRBD1. The CDR3 loop spans 15 amino acids. The V segment lost 2 bases and the J segment 7 bases; nucleotides outside the gene matches: 4. Germline assignment: CDR1 SGHRS and CDR2 YFSETQ.

This clone was found a few times. The chain couples TRBV4-1 to TRBJ1-5; D ambiguous. V shed 1 base and J shed 2 bases, with 9 bases lying between them. The CDR3 loop spans 15 amino acids. In germline, CDR1 is MGHRA, CDR2 YSYEKL. This chain's CDR3 is CASSQASGGNQPQHF. In DNA form, the CDR3 reads TGCGCCAGCAGCCAAGCATCCGGGGGCAATCAGCCCCAGCATTTT.